Shown below are 12 T cell receptor beta chains from a single sample sequenced in a study of blood T cell repertoires in COVID-19. Assay: immunoSEQ multiplex PCR; the TCRdb copy retains only in-frame clones and omits some. The repertoire holds about 65,000 clones, 90% to 95% seen once, with about 3.1% in the top ten. Sample: peripheral blood. These receptors all stem from a man between 65 and 80 years old with active COVID-19.

The chain combines TRBV7-3 with TRBJ1-1; D possibly corresponds to TRBD1 (5 bases). V was clipped by 1 base and J by 4 bases, with 7 bases between them. From germline, CDR1 is SGHTA and CDR2 FQGTGA. CDR3 size: 13 residues. CDR3 bases: TGTGCCAGCAGCTTAAGCAGGGTCACTGAAGCTTTCTTT. Translated, it gives CASSLSRVTEAFF. Combining the CDR3 with reference TRBV7-3 and TRBJ1-1 gives the whole variable domain GAGVSQTPSNKVTEKGKYVELRCDPISGHTALYWYRQSLGQGPEFLIYFQGTGAADDSGLPNDRFFAVRPEGSVSTLKIQRTERGDSAVYLCASSLSRVTEAFFGQGTRLTVV.

The V call is TRBV18, the J call TRBJ1-2; D ambiguous. The CDR3 extends over 15 amino acids. The ends were cut back, 3 bases at V and 2 bases at J, with 13 bases in the middle. The germline V gene has CDR1 KGHSH and CDR2 LQKENI. DNA of the CDR3: TGTGCCAGCTCACCGCGGGGAAGAGAAAACTATGGCTACACCTTC. It codes for CASSPRGRENYGYTF.

V gene TRBV19 combines with J gene TRBJ2-3; D perhaps matches TRBD1 (5 bases). The germline gives CDR1 LNHDA, CDR2 SQIVND (reference sequence). The CDR3 has 14 residues. V lost 3 bases and J 6 bases, leaving 13 bases between the germline ends. CDR3 in amino acids: CASSMGRVGDTQYF. In DNA, the CDR3 is TGTGCCAGTAGTATGGGCAGGGTCGGGGATACGCAGTATTTT.

This rearrangement joins TRBV5-1 to TRBJ2-7; 11 bases line up with TRBD1. The CDR3 extends over 13 amino acids. CDR1 is SGHRS and CDR2 is YFSETQ in the germline V gene. J lost 7 bases, V lost 4 bases, and 4 bases had no gene match. The CDR3 region is CASSLGQGGEQYV. In DNA, the CDR3 is TGCGCCAGCAGCCTGGGACAGGGGGGGGAGCAGTACGTC.

CDR3 region: CASSLVVGGGAEETQYF. Written as DNA, the CDR3 is TGCGCCAGCAGCTTGGTTGTCGGCGGGGGGGCGGAAGAGACCCAGTACTTC. This chain connects TRBV5-1 to TRBJ2-5, with 9 bases lining up with TRBD2. The CDR3 has 17 amino acids. In germline, CDR1 is SGHRS, CDR2 YFSETQ. Losses at the gene ends were 0 bases for V and 3 bases for J; bases not matched to a gene: 9. The full variable domain, completed using reference TRBV5-1 and TRBJ2-5, is KAGVTQTPRYLIKTRGQQVTLSCSPISGHRSVSWYQQTPGQGLQFLFEYFSETQRNKGNFPGRFSGRQFSNSRSEMNVSTLELGDSALYLCASSLVVGGGAEETQYFGPGTRLLVL.

V and J are TRBV11-2 and TRBJ1-4, with D unresolved. The length of the CDR3 is 15 residues. Germline CDR1 and CDR2: SGHAT and FQNNGV. V was shortened by 1 base and J by 13 bases, with 19 bases between the two germline ends. Here the CDR3 reads CASSLVGGLSEALFF. The CDR3 DNA sequence: TGTGCCAGCAGCTTAGTCGGAGGGCTCTCCGAGGCACTGTTTTTT.

V usage is TRBV12-3 or TRBV12-4 and J usage is TRBJ1-4; the D is unclear. V was pared by 5 bases and J by 7 bases, with 11 bases between. The CDR3 extends over 13 amino acids. The CDR3 nucleotides read TGTGCCAGCAGTAAGAGGGTCCCTGAAAAACTGTTTTTT. Its protein product is CASSKRVPEKLFF.

Only one count was recorded for this clone. The J gene is TRBJ1-6, the V gene TRBV28; the D gene is possibly TRBD1 (5 bases). Germline V CDR1 and CDR2: MDHEN, SYDVKM. Trimming took 6 bases from V and 2 from J, leaving 17 bases between them. The CDR3 totals 17 residues. CDR3 protein: CASSPPGEGPYNSPLHF. The CDR3 DNA follows: TGTGCCAGCAGCCCCCCCGGGGAGGGACCCTATAATTCACCCCTCCACTTT. The complete variable domain, with remaining parts taken from reference TRBV28 and TRBJ1-6, reads DVKVTQSSRYLVKRTGEKVFLECVQDMDHENMFWYRQDPGLGLRLIYFSYDVKMKEKGDIPEGYSVSREKKERFSLILESASTNQTSMYLCASSPPGEGPYNSPLHFGNGTRLTVT.

For the CDR3, the DNA is TGTGCCAGCAGCCAAGCACAGGGATCAGGTGAAAAACTGTTTTTT. Translated, it gives CASSQAQGSGEKLFF. The J gene is TRBJ1-4, the V gene TRBV3-1 (or the pseudogene TRBV3-2), with a tentative D call TRBD1 (6 bases). The CDR3 is made up of 15 amino acids. The germline V gene has CDR1 LGHDT and CDR2 YNNKEL (reference sequence). With 1 base removed from V and 7 bases from J, the gap between germline ends came to 13 bases.

This rearrangement joins TRBV6-5 to TRBJ2-1, with D perhaps matching TRBD2 (5 bases). V lost 6 bases and J lost 10, with 10 bases in between. There are 11 residues in the CDR3. Per the germline V gene, CDR1 is MNHEY and CDR2 is SVGAGI. The CDR3 is CASRLGREQFF. The CDR3 DNA is TGTGCCAGCAGACTAGGAAGGGAGCAGTTCTTC.

This chain links TRBV19 with TRBJ2-5; 10 bases are a match to TRBD2. The germline gives CDR1 LNHDA, CDR2 SQIVND (reference sequence). This CDR3 has 18 amino acids. With V trimmed by 6 bases and J by 1 base, 14 bases remained unmatched. CDR3 loop: CASSPGFSGGPVQETQYF. CDR3 in DNA: TGTGCCAGTAGCCCCGGTTTTAGCGGGGGGCCGGTCCAAGAGACCCAGTACTTC.

The chain employs TRBV18 and TRBJ1-5; D is undetermined. Germline loops: CDR1 KGHSH, CDR2 LQKENI. The CDR3 length is 15 residues. V dropped 1 base and J dropped 2 bases, with 9 bases sitting between them. Written as DNA, the CDR3 is TGTGCCAGCTCACCACGGCTTGCGGGCAATCAGCCCCAGCATTTT. Translation gives CASSPRLAGNQPQHF.